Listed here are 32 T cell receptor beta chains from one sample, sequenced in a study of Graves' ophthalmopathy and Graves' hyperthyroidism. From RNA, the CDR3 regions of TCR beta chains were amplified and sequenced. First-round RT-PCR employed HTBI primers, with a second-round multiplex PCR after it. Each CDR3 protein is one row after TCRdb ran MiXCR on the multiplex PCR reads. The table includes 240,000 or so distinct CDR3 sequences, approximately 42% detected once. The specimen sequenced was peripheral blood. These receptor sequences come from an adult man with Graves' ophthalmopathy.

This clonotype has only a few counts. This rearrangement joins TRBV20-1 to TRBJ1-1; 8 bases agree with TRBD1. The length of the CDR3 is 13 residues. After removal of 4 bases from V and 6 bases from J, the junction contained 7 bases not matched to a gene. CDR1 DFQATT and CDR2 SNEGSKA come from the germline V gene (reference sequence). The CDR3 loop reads CSAKRGQGPEAFF. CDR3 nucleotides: TGCAGTGCTAAGAGAGGACAGGGCCCTGAAGCTTTCTTT.

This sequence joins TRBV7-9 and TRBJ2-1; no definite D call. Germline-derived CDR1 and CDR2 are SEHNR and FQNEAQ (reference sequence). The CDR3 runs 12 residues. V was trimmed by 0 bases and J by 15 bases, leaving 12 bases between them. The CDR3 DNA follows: TGTGCCAGCAGCTTAGCAACGGGTCTGATGTTCTTC. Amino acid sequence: CASSLATGLMFF.

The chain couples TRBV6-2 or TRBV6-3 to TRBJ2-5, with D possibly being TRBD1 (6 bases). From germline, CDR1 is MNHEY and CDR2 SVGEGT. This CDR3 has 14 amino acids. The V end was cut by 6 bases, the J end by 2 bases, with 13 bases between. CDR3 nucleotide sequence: TGTGCCAGCAGGCAAGATGGACAGCAAGAGACCCAGTACTTC. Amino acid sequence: CASRQDGQQETQYF.

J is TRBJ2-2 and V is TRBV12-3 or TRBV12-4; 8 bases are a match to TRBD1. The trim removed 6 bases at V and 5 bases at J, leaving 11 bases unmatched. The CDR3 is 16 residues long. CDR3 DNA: TGTGCCAGCAGGTCAGGACAGGGCGAGAGAACCGGGGAGCTGTTTTTT. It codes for CASRSGQGERTGELFF.

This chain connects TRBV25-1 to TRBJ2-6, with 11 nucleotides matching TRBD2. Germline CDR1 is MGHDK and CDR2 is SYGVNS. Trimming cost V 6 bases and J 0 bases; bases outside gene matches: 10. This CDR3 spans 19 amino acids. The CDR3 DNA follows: TGTGCCAGCAGCCCAGGGGGACTAGCGGTTAACTCTGGGGCCAACGTCCTGACTTTC. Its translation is CASSPGGLAVNSGANVLTF.

CDR3 bases: TGTGCCAGCTCACCTTATCAGGGTATTGACGAGCAGTACTTC. It is translated as CASSPYQGIDEQYF. This rearrangement joins TRBV18 to TRBJ2-7; D may be TRBD1 (5 bases). Germline V gives CDR1 KGHSH, CDR2 LQKENI. V shed 3 bases and J shed 5 bases, with 14 bases lying between them. The CDR3 spans 14 residues.

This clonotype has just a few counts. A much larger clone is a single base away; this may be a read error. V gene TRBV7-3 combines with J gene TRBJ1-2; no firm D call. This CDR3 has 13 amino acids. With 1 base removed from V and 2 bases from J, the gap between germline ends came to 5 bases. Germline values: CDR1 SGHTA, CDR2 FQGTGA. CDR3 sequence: CASSLMGNYGYTF. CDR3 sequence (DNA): TGTGCCAGCAGCTTAATGGGGAACTATGGCTACACCTTC.

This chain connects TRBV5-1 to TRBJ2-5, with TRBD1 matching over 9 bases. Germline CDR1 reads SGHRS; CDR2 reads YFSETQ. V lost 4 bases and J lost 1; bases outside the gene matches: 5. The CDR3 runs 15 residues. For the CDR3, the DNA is TGCGCCAGCAGCGGAAGGGACAGGGCCCAAGAGACCCAGTACTTC. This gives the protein CASSGRDRAQETQYF.

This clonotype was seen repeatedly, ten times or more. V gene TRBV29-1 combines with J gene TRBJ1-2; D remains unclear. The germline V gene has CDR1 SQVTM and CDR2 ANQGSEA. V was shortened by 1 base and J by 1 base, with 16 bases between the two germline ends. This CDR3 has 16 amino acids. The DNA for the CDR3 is TGCAGCGTTGAAGCCCCACAAGGACGATATAACTATGGCTACACCTTC. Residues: CSVEAPQGRYNYGYTF.

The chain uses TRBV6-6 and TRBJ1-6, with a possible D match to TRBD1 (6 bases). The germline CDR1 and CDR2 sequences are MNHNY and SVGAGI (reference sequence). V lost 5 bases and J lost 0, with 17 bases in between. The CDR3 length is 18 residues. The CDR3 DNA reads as TGTGCCAGCAGTCCAACAGGGTATCCAAGCTCCTATAATTCACCCCTCCACTTT. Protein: CASSPTGYPSSYNSPLHF.

The CDR3 reads CASRRAGWRETQYF. DNA for the CDR3: TGTGCCAGCAGACGAGCGGGGTGGCGGGAGACCCAGTACTTC. This chain connects TRBV12-3 or TRBV12-4 to TRBJ2-5; 7 bases align to TRBD2. Losses at the gene ends were 6 bases for V and 5 bases for J; bases not matched to a gene: 9. The CDR3 has 14 residues.

CDR3 coding DNA: TGTGCCAGCCAACAACCGGGACAGCGTAATGAAAAACTGTTTTTT. This translates into CASQQPGQRNEKLFF. The genes are TRBV28 and TRBJ1-4, with 7 bases identical to TRBD1. Germline V gene sequence: CDR1 MDHEN, CDR2 SYDVKM. This CDR3 has 15 residues. Losses at the gene ends were 8 bases for V and 4 bases for J; bases not matched to a gene: 10.

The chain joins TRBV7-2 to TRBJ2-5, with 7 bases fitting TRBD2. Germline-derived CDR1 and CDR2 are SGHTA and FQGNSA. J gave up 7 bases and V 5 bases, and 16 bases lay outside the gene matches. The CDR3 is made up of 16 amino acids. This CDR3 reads CASSPPGGAAERTQYF. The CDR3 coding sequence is TGTGCCAGCAGCCCCCCGGGAGGAGCGGCTGAGAGGACCCAGTACTTC.

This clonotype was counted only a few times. DNA of the CDR3: TGTGCCACCAGTGATCCACAGGGGGCTGGGACTGAAGCTTTCTTT. It yields the protein CATSDPQGAGTEAFF. The chain joins TRBV24-1 to TRBJ1-1, with TRBD1 matching over 9 bases. Germline CDR1 and CDR2: KGHDR and SFDVKD. The trim removed 3 bases at V and 5 bases at J, leaving 6 bases unmatched. The CDR3 is 15 amino acids.

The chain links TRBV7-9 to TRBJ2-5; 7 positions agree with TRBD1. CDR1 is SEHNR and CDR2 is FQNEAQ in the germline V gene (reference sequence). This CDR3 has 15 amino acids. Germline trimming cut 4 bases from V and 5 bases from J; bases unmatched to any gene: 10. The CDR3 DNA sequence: TGTGCCAGCAGCTCCTCGACAGGGAATATTGAGACCCAGTACTTC. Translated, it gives CASSSSTGNIETQYF.

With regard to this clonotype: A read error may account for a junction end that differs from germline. CDR3 DNA: TGCACCAGCAGCCGTTCAGGACAGGGGAATGAAAAACTGTTTTTT. Its protein product is CTSSRSGQGNEKLFF. V is TRBV5-1 and J is TRBJ1-4, with TRBD1 matching over 9 bases. Germline V CDR1 and CDR2: SGHRS, YFSETQ. The CDR3 runs 15 residues.

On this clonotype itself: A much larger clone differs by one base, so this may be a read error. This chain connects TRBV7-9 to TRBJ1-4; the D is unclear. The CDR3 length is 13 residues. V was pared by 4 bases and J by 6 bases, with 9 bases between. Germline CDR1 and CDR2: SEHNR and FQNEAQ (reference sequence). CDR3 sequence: CASSSPGDEKLFF. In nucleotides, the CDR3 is TGTGCCAGCAGCTCCCCCGGAGATGAAAAACTGTTTTTT.

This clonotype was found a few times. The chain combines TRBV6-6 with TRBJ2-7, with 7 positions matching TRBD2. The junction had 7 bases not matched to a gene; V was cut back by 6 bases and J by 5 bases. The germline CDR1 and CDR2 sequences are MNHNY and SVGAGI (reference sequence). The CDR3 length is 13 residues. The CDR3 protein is CASSSAGVDEQYF. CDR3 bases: TGTGCCAGCAGCTCCGCGGGGGTTGACGAGCAGTACTTC.

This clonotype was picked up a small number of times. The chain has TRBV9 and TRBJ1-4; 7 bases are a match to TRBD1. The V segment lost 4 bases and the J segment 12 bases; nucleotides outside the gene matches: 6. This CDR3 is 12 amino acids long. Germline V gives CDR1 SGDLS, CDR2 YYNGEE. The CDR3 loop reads CASSQGGRELFF. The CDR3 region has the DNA TGTGCCAGCAGCCAGGGGGGCAGGGAACTGTTTTTT.

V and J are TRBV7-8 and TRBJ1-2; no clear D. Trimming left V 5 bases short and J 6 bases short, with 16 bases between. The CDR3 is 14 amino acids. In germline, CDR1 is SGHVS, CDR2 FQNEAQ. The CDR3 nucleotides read TGTGCCAGCAGCCAAGATACGAGGCGGGATGGCTACACCTTC. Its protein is CASSQDTRRDGYTF.

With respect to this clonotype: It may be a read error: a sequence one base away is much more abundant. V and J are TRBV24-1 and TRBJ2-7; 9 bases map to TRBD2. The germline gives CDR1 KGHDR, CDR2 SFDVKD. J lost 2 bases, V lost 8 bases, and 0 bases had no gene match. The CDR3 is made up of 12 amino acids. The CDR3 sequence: CATKRGAYEQYF. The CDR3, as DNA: TGTGCCACCAAGCGGGGGGCCTACGAGCAGTACTTC.

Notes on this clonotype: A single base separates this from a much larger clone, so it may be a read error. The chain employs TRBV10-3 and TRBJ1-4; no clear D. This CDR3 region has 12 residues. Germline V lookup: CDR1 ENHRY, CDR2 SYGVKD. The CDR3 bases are TGTGCCATCAGTGAGTCAAATGAAAAACTGCTTTTT. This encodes CAISESNEKLLF.

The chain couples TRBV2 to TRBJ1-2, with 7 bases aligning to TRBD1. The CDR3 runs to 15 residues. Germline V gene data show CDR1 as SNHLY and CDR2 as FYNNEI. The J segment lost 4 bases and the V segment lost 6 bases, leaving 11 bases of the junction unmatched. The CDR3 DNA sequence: TGTGCCAGCAGAACCACAGGGGAAGGTGGCTATGGCTACACCTTC. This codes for CASRTTGEGGYGYTF.

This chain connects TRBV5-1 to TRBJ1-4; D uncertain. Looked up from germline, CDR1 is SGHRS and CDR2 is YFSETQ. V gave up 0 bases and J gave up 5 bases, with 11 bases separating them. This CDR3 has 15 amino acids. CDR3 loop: CASSLGWRENEKLFF. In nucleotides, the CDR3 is TGCGCCAGCAGCTTGGGCTGGCGGGAGAATGAAAAACTGTTTTTT.

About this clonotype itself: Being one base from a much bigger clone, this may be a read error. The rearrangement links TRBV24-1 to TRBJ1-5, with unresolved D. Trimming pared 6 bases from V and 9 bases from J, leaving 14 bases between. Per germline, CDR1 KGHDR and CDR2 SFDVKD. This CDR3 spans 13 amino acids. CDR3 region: CATSLTARGPQHF. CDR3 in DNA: TGTGCCACCAGTTTAACGGCGCGGGGGCCCCAGCATTTT.

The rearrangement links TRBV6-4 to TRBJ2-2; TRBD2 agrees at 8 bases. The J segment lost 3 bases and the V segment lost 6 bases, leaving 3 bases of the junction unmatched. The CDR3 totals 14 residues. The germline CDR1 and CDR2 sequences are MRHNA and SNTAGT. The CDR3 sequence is CASSVGGDTGELFF. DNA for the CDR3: TGTGCCAGCAGCGTCGGGGGGGACACCGGGGAGCTGTTTTTT.

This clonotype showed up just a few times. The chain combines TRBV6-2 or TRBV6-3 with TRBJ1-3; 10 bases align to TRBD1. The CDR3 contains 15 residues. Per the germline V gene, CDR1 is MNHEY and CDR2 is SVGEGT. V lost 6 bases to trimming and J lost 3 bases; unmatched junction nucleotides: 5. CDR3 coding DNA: TGTGCCAGCAGCCGGGACAGGGGAAATGGAAACACCATATATTTT. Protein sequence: CASSRDRGNGNTIYF.

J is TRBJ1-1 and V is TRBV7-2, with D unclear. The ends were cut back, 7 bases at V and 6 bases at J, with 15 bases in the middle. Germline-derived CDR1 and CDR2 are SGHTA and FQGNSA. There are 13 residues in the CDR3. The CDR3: CASTTSGRSEAFF. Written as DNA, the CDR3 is TGTGCCAGCACCACGAGTGGCCGCTCTGAAGCTTTCTTT.

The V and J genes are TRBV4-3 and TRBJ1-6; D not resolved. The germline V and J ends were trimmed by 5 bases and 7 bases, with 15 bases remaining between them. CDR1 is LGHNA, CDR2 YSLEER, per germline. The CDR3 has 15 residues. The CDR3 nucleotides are TGCGCCAGCAGCTTGGAGGGATCGGTAAATTCACCCCTCCACTTT. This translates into CASSLEGSVNSPLHF.

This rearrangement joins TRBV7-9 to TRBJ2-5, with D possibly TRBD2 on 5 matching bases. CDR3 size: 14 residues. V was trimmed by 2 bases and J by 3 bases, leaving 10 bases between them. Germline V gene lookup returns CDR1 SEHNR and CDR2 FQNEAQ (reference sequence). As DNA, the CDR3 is TGTGCCAGCAGCTTAACATCGGGAAAAGAGACCCAGTACTTC. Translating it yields CASSLTSGKETQYF. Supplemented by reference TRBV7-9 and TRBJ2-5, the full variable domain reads DTGVSQNPRHKITKRGQNVTFRCDPISEHNRLYWYRQTLGQGPEFLTYFQNEAQLEKSRLLSDRFSAERPKGSFSTLEIQRTEQGDSAMYLCASSLTSGKETQYFGPGTRLLVL.

Written as DNA, the CDR3 is TGTGCCAGTGAGGGATCGGCCGGGGAGCTGTTTTTT. It specifies CASEGSAGELFF. This chain joins TRBV19 and TRBJ2-2; tentative D call: TRBD2 (5 bases). The V gene lost 8 bases and the J gene lost 6 bases, with 10 bases spanning the gap. Per germline, CDR1 LNHDA and CDR2 SQIVND (reference sequence). The CDR3 runs to 12 residues.

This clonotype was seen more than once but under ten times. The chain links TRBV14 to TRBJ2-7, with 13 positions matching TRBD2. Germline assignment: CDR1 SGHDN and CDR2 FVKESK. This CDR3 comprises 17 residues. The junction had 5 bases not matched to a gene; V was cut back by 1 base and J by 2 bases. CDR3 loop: CASSQGLAGGPPYEQYF. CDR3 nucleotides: TGTGCCAGCAGCCAAGGACTAGCGGGAGGACCCCCCTACGAGCAGTACTTC.